This is a list of T cell receptor beta chains from one sample in a study of cytomegalovirus exposure and HLA in healthy donors. The repertoire was sequenced with immunoSEQ multiplex PCR; TCRdb's copy has only in-frame clones and lacks some. The sample lists some 130,000 clones, around four fifths occurring once. The sample comprised PBMCs. The receptors derive from a human donor in good health. The CDR3 runs from the conserved cysteine through the conserved F or W. Fields, in order: J gene, D gene, clone size, V gene, CDR3 length, CDR3 protein, CDR3 DNA. D genes are given only for firm matches. The listing skips clone size in some rows; elsewhere it reads once, few, many or a size class.

TRBJ1-1 . few TRBV7-2 14 CASSLAGQHTEAFF TGTGCCAGCAGCTTAGCCGGACAGCACACTGAAGCTTTCTTT
TRBJ2-1 TRBD2 few TRBV11-3 16 CASSLGAAGGRNEQFF TGTGCCAGCAGCTTAGGTGCAGCGGGGGGTAGGAATGAGCAGTTCTTC
TRBJ1-1 TRBD1 . TRBV4-3 15 CASSQDSGQGTEAFF TGCGCCAGCAGCCAAGATTCGGGACAGGGGACTGAAGCTTTCTTT
TRBJ1-1 . . TRBV7-9 12 CASSHRTAEAFF TGTGCCAGCAGCCACCGCACAGCTGAAGCTTTCTTT
TRBJ1-3 TRBD1 . TRBV9 14 CASSEGTGAGAIYF TGTGCCAGCAGCGAGGGTACAGGGGCTGGCGCCATATATTTT
TRBJ2-7 TRBD1 . TRBV5-4 15 CASSVGQVSSYEQYF TGTGCCAGCAGCGTCGGACAGGTCAGCTCCTACGAGCAGTACTTC
TRBJ1-1 TRBD1 . TRBV7-2 16 CASSLVLGTGATEAFF TGTGCCAGCAGCTTGGTGCTAGGGACAGGGGCTACTGAAGCTTTCTTT
TRBJ1-5 . . TRBV18 13 CASSPAVDQPQHF TGTGCCAGCTCACCCGCGGTAGATCAGCCCCAGCATTTT
TRBJ1-2 . . TRBV28 14 CASSFARGDYGYTF TGTGCCAGCAGTTTTGCGCGGGGGGACTATGGCTACACCTTC
TRBJ1-2 . . TRBV5-4 14 CASSQVPGLYGYTF TGTGCCAGCAGCCAAGTACCAGGACTCTATGGCTACACCTTC
TRBJ1-1 TRBD1 . TRBV19 15 CASSTHLQGATEAFF TGTGCCAGTAGTACGCACCTACAGGGGGCCACTGAAGCTTTCTTT
TRBJ2-3 . . TRBV5-1 14 CASSLETGTDTQYF TGCGCCAGCAGCTTGGAAACAGGCACAGATACGCAGTATTTT
TRBJ1-2 . . TRBV14 12 CASSQIHSGYTF TGTGCCAGCAGCCAAATTCACTCGGGCTACACCTTC
TRBJ1-2 TRBD1 . TRBV5-6 15 CASSFRQGAACGYTF TGTGCCAGCAGCTTCAGGCAGGGGGCTGCCTGTGGCTACACCTTC
TRBJ2-7 . . TRBV28 14 CASRWAVSSYEQYF TGTGCCAGCCGGTGGGCTGTAAGCTCCTACGAGCAGTACTTC
TRBJ1-4 . once TRBV7-9 15 CASSYRQATNEKLFF TGTGCCAGCAGCTATAGACAGGCAACTAATGAAAAACTGTTTTTT
TRBJ2-2 . once TRBV11-2 16 CASSLVAWSGTGELFF TGTGCCAGCAGCTTAGTAGCCTGGTCCGGCACCGGGGAGCTGTTTTTT
TRBJ2-2 TRBD1 . TRBV27 15 CASSFGTGNTGELFF TGTGCCAGCAGTTTCGGGACAGGGAACACCGGGGAGCTGTTTTTT
TRBJ1-5 . . TRBV7-2 15 CASSLVVGGNQPQHF TGTGCCAGCAGCTTAGTCGTCGGGGGCAATCAGCCCCAGCATTTT
TRBJ2-1 . . TRBV6-5 13 CASSQTVGDEQFF TGTGCCAGCAGCCAGACAGTCGGCGATGAGCAGTTCTTC
TRBJ1-2 . . TRBV6-5 14 CASSEEAGVYGYTF TGTGCCAGCAGTGAAGAGGCAGGGGTCTATGGCTACACCTTC
TRBJ1-6 TRBD1 once TRBV6-6 15 CASRWETGTNSPLHF TGTGCCAGCAGGTGGGAGACAGGGACTAATTCACCCCTCCACTTT
TRBJ2-7 . . TRBV4-3 14 CASSQVPGYYEQYF TGCGCCAGCAGCCAAGTGCCGGGATACTACGAGCAGTACTTC
TRBJ1-3 . . TRBV19 16 CASRPGSGEFGNTIYF TGTGCCAGTCGACCCGGATCGGGGGAGTTTGGAAACACCATATATTTT
TRBJ1-6 . . TRBV5-4 17 CASTAGGPGSYNSPLHF TGTGCCAGCACCGCCGGCGGCCCGGGCTCCTATAATTCACCCCTCCACTTT
TRBJ2-3 . . TRBV5-4 15 CASSLAGRSTDTQYF TGTGCCAGCAGCTTGGCGGGTAGAAGCACAGATACGCAGTATTTT
TRBJ2-7 . . TRBV18 14 CASSPPSGIYEQYF TGTGCCAGCTCACCACCATCGGGGATCTACGAGCAGTACTTC
TRBJ1-6 . . TRBV6-6 13 CASTHSPTSPLHF TGTGCCAGCACGCACAGCCCAACTTCACCCCTCCACTTT
TRBJ2-3 TRBD2 . TRBV7-3 21 CASSWGDPGLAGGISTDTQYF TGTGCCAGCAGTTGGGGAGACCCGGGACTAGCGGGGGGTATTAGCACAGATACGCAGTATTTT
TRBJ1-3 TRBD1 . TRBV9 16 CASSAVQGATGNTIYF TGTGCCAGCAGCGCCGTACAGGGGGCCACTGGAAACACCATATATTTT
TRBJ2-7 . . TRBV21-1 15 CASSPLGRGLDEQYF TGTGCCAGCAGCCCCCTCGGTCGGGGGTTAGACGAGCAGTACTTC
TRBJ2-7 . . TRBV5-1 14 CASSLGLARTEQYF TGCGCCAGCAGCTTGGGCCTAGCCCGAACCGAGCAGTACTTC
TRBJ1-6 . . TRBV9 15 CASSASSSYNSPLHF TGTGCCAGCAGCGCGAGTAGCTCCTATAATTCACCCCTCCACTTT
TRBJ1-1 . few TRBV19 12 CASSRPGGEAFF TGTGCCAGTAGTCGGCCGGGGGGTGAAGCTTTCTTT
TRBJ2-5 TRBD1 . TRBV4-1 16 CASSLTGGGLRETQYF TGCGCCAGCAGCCTCACAGGGGGCGGTTTGCGAGAGACCCAGTACTTC
TRBJ1-1 . . TRBV7-9 14 CASSWAGVLAEAFF TGTGCCAGCAGCTGGGCGGGGGTTCTTGCTGAAGCTTTCTTT